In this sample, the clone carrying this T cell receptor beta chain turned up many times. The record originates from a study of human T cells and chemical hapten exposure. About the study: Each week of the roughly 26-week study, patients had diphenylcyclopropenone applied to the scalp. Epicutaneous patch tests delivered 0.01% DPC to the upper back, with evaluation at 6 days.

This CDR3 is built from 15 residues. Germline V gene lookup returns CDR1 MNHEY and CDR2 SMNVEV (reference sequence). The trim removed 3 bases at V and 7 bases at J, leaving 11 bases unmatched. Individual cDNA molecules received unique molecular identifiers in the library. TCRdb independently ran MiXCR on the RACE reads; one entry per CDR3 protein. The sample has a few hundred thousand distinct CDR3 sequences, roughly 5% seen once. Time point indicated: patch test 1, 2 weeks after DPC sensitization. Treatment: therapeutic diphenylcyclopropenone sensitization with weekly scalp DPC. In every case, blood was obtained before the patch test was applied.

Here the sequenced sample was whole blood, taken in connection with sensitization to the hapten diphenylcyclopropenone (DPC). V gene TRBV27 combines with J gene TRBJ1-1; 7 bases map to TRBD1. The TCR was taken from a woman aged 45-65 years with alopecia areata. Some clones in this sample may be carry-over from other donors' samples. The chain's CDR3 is CASSFKTGRLVEAFF. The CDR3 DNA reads TGTGCCAGCAGTTTCAAGACAGGGCGGCTGGTTGAAGCTTTCTTT.